This TCR beta chain was sequenced for a study of cytomegalovirus exposure and HLA in healthy donors. General study results and limits: Productive rates of about 90% or about 30% were seen for most TCR beta V segments in an earlier analysis.

To note about this clone: Its antigen is as yet unknown.

Use of 60 Vbeta and 13 Jbeta primers characterized the PCR. Authors' data handling: A later analysis counted approximately 80 million unique TCR beta chains, some 12 million shared. The data were produced by immunoSEQ multiplex PCR, yet TCRdb's version contains in-frame clones alone and is incomplete. V, J and clone size were drawn from that table, and D and trimming were deduced from the DNA. Of 150,000 to 200,000 clones listed, approximately 81% are singletons. The germline CDR1 and CDR2 sequences are SGDLS and YYNGEE. The CDR3 runs 16 residues. Trimming stripped 4 bases from V and 0 bases from J, with 13 bases between.

Sequenced: PBMCs. The clonotype was recovered from a boy aged 5-17 years in good health and CMV-seronegative. The rearrangement links TRBV9 to TRBJ1-4; D possibly corresponds to TRBD1 (5 bases). The CDR3 nucleotides read TGTGCCAGCAGCTTTCGGGACTTTGCAACTAATGAAAAACTGTTTTTT. Translation gives CASSFRDFATNEKLFF.